The 3 T cell receptor beta chains listed next were all sequenced from one sample in a study of T cells after yellow fever vaccination. TCRdb re-called the 5' RACE reads through MiXCR, storing one row per CDR3 protein. Here the sample spans about 340,000 distinct CDR3 sequences, 3% to 4.5% being singletons. The sample consisted of PBMCs, taken 5 days after the yellow fever booster vaccination. These receptors were collected from a man between 18 and 35 years old who received the YFV17D yellow fever vaccine.

This clonotype was detected ten times or more. The rearrangement links TRBV12-3 or TRBV12-4 to TRBJ1-5; D is unclear. V lost 3 bases to trimming and J lost 2 bases, with 11 bases between them. The CDR3 runs 15 residues. The chain's CDR3 is CASSFPGMGNQPQHF. The CDR3 nucleotides read TGTGCCAGCAGTTTCCCCGGGATGGGCAATCAGCCCCAGCATTTT.

This clonotype was detected only a few times. This rearrangement joins TRBV4-1 to TRBJ2-7; 8 bases match TRBD1. This CDR3 is built from 15 residues. V shed 1 base and J 1 base; nucleotides not matched to a gene: 3. The germline CDR1 and CDR2 sequences are MGHRA and YSYEKL. CDR3 coding DNA: TGCGCCAGCAGCCAAGCAGACAGGGGATCCTACGAGCAGTACGTC. It specifies CASSQADRGSYEQYV.

In regard to this clonotype: This clone may be a read error of a much larger clone one base away. The V call is TRBV6-2 or TRBV6-3, the J call TRBJ1-1; D call uncertain. Germline V lookup: CDR1 MNHEY, CDR2 SVGEGT. The CDR3 contains 16 residues. As DNA, the CDR3 is TGTGACAGCAGTTACTCGACGTGGCAGTTGGGCGCTGAAGCTTTCTTT. This sequence encodes CDSSYSTWQLGAEAFF.